This passage covers 8 T cell receptor beta chains from one sample sequenced in a study of T cell repertoires in aging, cancer and after chemotherapy. Rearranged V-D-J TRB sequences were amplified with a mixed TRB-A/B primer pool. One entry per CDR3 protein, called by TCRdb with MiXCR from the multiplex PCR reads. The sample shows about 11,000 distinct CDR3 sequences, less than 35% of them seen only once. TCR beta rearrangements were amplified from peripheral blood genomic DNA. Sequences were obtained from blood. All receptors come from a human donor in good health. The donor label of this sample is uncertain.

V and J are TRBV7-2 and TRBJ2-5; D not resolved. The CDR3 sequence is 13 residues long. V shed 5 bases and J shed 2 bases, with 9 bases lying between them. CDR1 SGHTA and CDR2 FQGNSA come from the germline V gene. CDR3 nucleotides: TGTGCCAGCAGCAGAGACACGCAAGAGACCCAGTACTTC. It specifies CASSRDTQETQYF.

This rearrangement joins TRBV12-3 or TRBV12-4 to TRBJ2-5; tentative D call: TRBD1 (5 bases). The DNA end is more similar to TRBJ2-7, so the J call may be wrong. The CDR3 sequence is 13 residues long. CDR3 loop: CASTQGSLYEQYF. DNA of the CDR3: TGTGCCAGCACCCAGGGATCTCTTTACGAGCAGTACTTC.

This chain connects TRBV28 to TRBJ1-5, with D possibly being TRBD1 (6 bases). The CDR3 contains 17 residues. Looked up from germline, CDR1 is MDHEN and CDR2 is SYDVKM. V lost 6 bases and J 5 bases, leaving 23 bases between the germline ends. The CDR3 region has the DNA TGTGCCAGCAGCCCCGTTGGGGTTGTGGCAGGGGATCAGCCCCAGCATTTT. Protein product: CASSPVGVVAGDQPQHF.

This clonotype has only a few counts. The CDR3 DNA follows: TGTGCCACCAGCAGAGATCTTGGCAGGGGGCAACAGCCCCAGCATTTT. Protein product: CATSRDLGRGQQPQHF. The chain recombines TRBV15 with TRBJ1-5, with 8 positions matching TRBD1. Germline V lookup: CDR1 LNHNV, CDR2 YYDKDF (reference sequence). J gave up 7 bases and V 0 bases, and 8 bases lay outside the gene matches. The CDR3 runs to 16 residues.

In its sample, this clonotype is medium-sized. CDR3 DNA: TGCAGCGTTGTTGGGGAGCGGTTATCAAATGAGCAGTTCTTC. Translation: CSVVGERLSNEQFF. The V call is TRBV29-1, the J call TRBJ2-1; tentative D call: TRBD2 (5 bases). Trimming took off 4 bases at V and 7 bases at J, with 17 bases between the two ends. The CDR3 is 14 amino acids. In germline, CDR1 is SQVTM, CDR2 ANQGSEA.

This clonotype was detected a few times. This chain links TRBV12-3 or TRBV12-4 with TRBJ2-7; TRBD2 matches at 7 bases. The CDR3 loop spans 14 amino acids. Unmatched junction bases numbered 5, after V lost 3 bases and J lost 3 bases. CDR3 bases: TGTGCCAGCAGTTTGTGGGGGGGAGACTACGAGCAGTACTTC. Translation: CASSLWGGDYEQYF.

This sequence joins TRBV5-3 and TRBJ1-2, with D perhaps matching TRBD1 (5 bases). TRBV5-3 is an ORF; its function is uncertain. The ends were cut back, 0 bases at V and 5 bases at J, with 11 bases in the middle. The CDR3 loop spans 14 amino acids. The CDR3 DNA follows: TGTGCCAGAAGCTTGGCCGGGACCTATTATGGCTACACCTTC. It codes for CARSLAGTYYGYTF.

This clonotype was counted between two and nine times. The J gene is TRBJ2-3, the V gene TRBV27; possible D gene TRBD2, 5 bases. The CDR3 has 15 amino acids. V gave up 6 bases and J gave up 5 bases, with 18 bases separating them. Germline assignment: CDR1 MNHEY and CDR2 SMNVEV (reference sequence). The CDR3 region has the DNA TGTGCCAGCAGAATCCGGACCGGGATGGGAGATACGCAGTATTTT. Amino acids: CASRIRTGMGDTQYF.